Listed below are T cell receptor beta chains from one sample, sequenced in a study of cytomegalovirus exposure and HLA in healthy donors. The data were produced by immunoSEQ multiplex PCR, yet TCRdb's version contains in-frame clones alone and is incomplete. The sample lists approximately 93,000 clones; more than 55% were seen once. The sample comprised PBMCs. Source of these receptors: a boy aged 10-17 years in good health and CMV-seropositive. Each CDR3 is given with its conserved first and last residue. The D gene is left open where the match is weak. A row's size may be missing; if present it is once, few, many or a size class.

TRBV6-4	TRBJ1-1	.	.	TGTGCCAGCAGTGTTTCGGAGGGGAACACTGAAGCTTTCTTT	CASSVSEGNTEAFF
TRBV4-1	TRBJ2-7	.	.	TGCGCCAGCAGCCAAGATCCCACGGGCTACGAGCAGTACTTC	CASSQDPTGYEQYF
TRBV7-3	TRBJ2-5	.	.	TGTGCCAGCAGCTCCCTCGGCGGGGTTGGAGAGACCCAGTACTTC	CASSSLGGVGETQYF
TRBV6-5	TRBJ1-1	.	.	TGTGCCAGCAGTTACGCGGGGGGCAACACTGAAGCTTTCTTT	CASSYAGGNTEAFF
TRBV7-2	TRBJ2-2	.	few	TGTGCCAGCAGCTCCGGGACAACGACGAACACCGGGGAGCTGTTTTTT	CASSSGTTTNTGELFF
TRBV7-9	TRBJ2-3	.	.	TGTGCCAGCAGCTTATGGAGTAGGTCAGATACGCAGTATTTT	CASSLWSRSDTQYF
TRBV5-6	TRBJ2-1	.	few	TGTGCCAGCAGCTTGGTCGCGGGGGCGACGGGTGAGCAGTTCTTC	CASSLVAGATGEQFF
TRBV6-5	TRBJ2-1	TRBD2	few	TGTGCCAGCAGTTACGGCGGGGGGGCCCTGGACAATGAGCAGTTCTTC	CASSYGGGALDNEQFF
TRBV9	TRBJ2-1	TRBD2	few	TGTGCCAGCAGCGTAGTGACTAGCGGGGGATACAATGAGCAGTTCTTC	CASSVVTSGGYNEQFF
TRBV10-3	TRBJ2-5	.	.	TGTGCCATCAGTGGTGGCGGGACCTTCCAAGAGACCCAGTACTTC	CAISGGGTFQETQYF
TRBV4-1	TRBJ1-6	TRBD1	once	TGCGCCAGCAGCCAAGTTCGGGACAGGGGAATTAGCTCCTATAATTCACCCCTCCACTTT	CASSQVRDRGISSYNSPLHF
TRBV29-1	TRBJ1-1	TRBD1	.	TGCAGCGTTGCGACAGGGGGCACTGAAGCTTTCTTT	CSVATGGTEAFF
TRBV9	TRBJ1-5	.	.	TGTGCCAGCAGCAGGGATGGGGGACTCAGCAATCAGCCCCAGCATTTT	CASSRDGGLSNQPQHF
TRBV19	TRBJ1-5	.	.	TGTGCCAGTGGAAAAGACACAGGATACAATCAGCCCCAGCATTTT	CASGKDTGYNQPQHF
TRBV29-1	TRBJ2-4	TRBD1	.	TGCAGCGCCGCACTCCGGGACAGGGGTGGCATTCAGTACTTC	CSAALRDRGGIQYF
TRBV29-1	TRBJ2-1	.	.	TGCAGCGCCCGACTGGCACCCTACAATGAGCAGTTCTTC	CSARLAPYNEQFF
TRBV19	TRBJ1-5	TRBD1	few	TGTGCCAGTAGTACACAGGGGGCGGCTCTCAATCAGCCCCAGCATTTT	CASSTQGAALNQPQHF
TRBV9	TRBJ2-5	.	.	TGTGCCAGCAGCCCAGGGGCCAGCCAAGAGACCCAGTACTTC	CASSPGASQETQYF
TRBV5-6	TRBJ1-6	TRBD1	.	TGTGCCAGCAGCTCTGGGACAGGGGGCGCGAATTCACCCCTCCACTTT	CASSSGTGGANSPLHF
TRBV15	TRBJ2-3	TRBD2	.	TGTGCCACCAGCCGGACTAGCGGAGAGGTAGGCACAGATACGCAGTATTTT	CATSRTSGEVGTDTQYF
TRBV7-2	TRBJ2-1	TRBD2	.	TGTGCCAGCAGCGCACTAGCGGGAGACAATGAGCAGTTCTTC	CASSALAGDNEQFF
TRBV7-8	TRBJ1-5	TRBD1	.	TGTGCCAGCAGCTACGACAGGGTGGGTCAGCCCCAGCATTTT	CASSYDRVGQPQHF
TRBV5-4	TRBJ1-3	TRBD1	.	TGTGCCAGCAGCTCGTACAGGGGGCCCGACTACACCATATATTTT	CASSSYRGPDYTIYF
TRBV9	TRBJ1-3	.	.	TGTGCCAGCAGCGTAGGCGTCGGGTTGGAGACTGGAAACACCATATATTTT	CASSVGVGLETGNTIYF
TRBV18	TRBJ2-3	.	.	TGTGCCAGCTCACCGGCAGGGGACAGCACAGATACGCAGTATTTT	CASSPAGDSTDTQYF
TRBV9	TRBJ2-3	.	.	TGTGCCAGCAGCGTAGGGCGGGCCGCAGATACGCAGTATTTT	CASSVGRAADTQYF
TRBV9	TRBJ1-2	.	.	TGTGCCAGCAGCGCTACTCTAGGAGGGGCTTATGGCTACACCTTC	CASSATLGGAYGYTF
TRBV14	TRBJ2-1	.	.	TGTGCCAGCAGCCGGTTAGGCCCAGCGGGCTCTAACAATGAGCAGTTCTTC	CASSRLGPAGSNNEQFF
TRBV10-1	TRBJ1-1	.	.	TGCGCCAGCAGTGAGTCAGGCAGGGACACTGAAGCTTTCTTT	CASSESGRDTEAFF
TRBV7-6	TRBJ2-1	.	once	TGTGCCAGCAGCTTAGGCGTGGGGGCGAGTCAGAATGAGCAGTTCTTC	CASSLGVGASQNEQFF
TRBV12-5	TRBJ2-1	TRBD2	.	TGTGCTAGTGGTTCCTCGGGACTAGGCATCAACCTCCTTGGCAATGAGCAGTTCTTC	CASGSSGLGINLLGNEQFF
TRBV6-5	TRBJ2-7	TRBD1	.	TGTGCCAGCAGCCGCGGAGGACAGGGGGGATTCGAGCAGTACTTC	CASSRGGQGGFEQYF
TRBV5-6	TRBJ1-1	.	few	TGTGCCAGCAGCCGGGGGTTCACTGAAGCTTTCTTT	CASSRGFTEAFF
TRBV5-1	TRBJ2-1	TRBD2	.	TGCGCCAGCAGACCGACTAGCGGGAGTATATATGAGCAGTTCTTC	CASRPTSGSIYEQFF
TRBV7-9	TRBJ2-7	.	.	TGTGCCAGCAGCTTAGCTTTTGGGCCGGGACACGGACCATCCTACGAGCAGTACTTC	CASSLAFGPGHGPSYEQYF
TRBV27	TRBJ2-1	TRBD2	once	TGTGCCAGCAGTTCGGTGGTAGCGGGGTTCCATGAGCAGTTCTTC	CASSSVVAGFHEQFF
TRBV7-9	TRBJ1-1	.	few	TGTGCCAGCACGCCGCCTGGAATGGACAAGAACACTGAAGCTTTCTTT	CASTPPGMDKNTEAFF
TRBV29-1	TRBJ1-2	TRBD1	.	TGCAGCGCCCCCGGGACAGCTGGAGGTGGCTACACCTTC	CSAPGTAGGGYTF
TRBV5-6	TRBJ1-2	.	.	TGTGCCAGCAGCTTGAGCGGGGGACTGTACTATGGCTACACCTTC	CASSLSGGLYYGYTF
TRBV7-2	TRBJ2-1	TRBD2	.	TGTGCCAGCAGCTTTCCGGGACTAAGCTCCTACAATGAGCAGTTCTTC	CASSFPGLSSYNEQFF
TRBV5-1	TRBJ2-1	.	.	TGCGCCAGCAGCTTGGGGGGCATTAGGGACAATGAGCAGTTCTTC	CASSLGGIRDNEQFF
TRBV7-2	TRBJ1-1	.	.	TGTGCCAGCAGCTTCGAACAGAACACTGAAGCTTTCTTT	CASSFEQNTEAFF